A single sample gave rise to the 19 T cell receptor beta chains below, sequenced in a study of blood T cell repertoires in COVID-19. TCRdb's copy holds only in-frame clones and misses some; the assay was immunoSEQ multiplex PCR. The sample yields 150,000 to 200,000 clones, 70% to 90% seen once. Sequenced sample: peripheral blood. The source is a man between 60 and 75 years old with active or convalescent COVID-19.

This clone was observed a handful of times. J is TRBJ2-5 and V is TRBV5-1; TRBD1 is a possible D gene (6 bases). This CDR3 region has 14 residues. Germline V gene sequence: CDR1 SGHRS, CDR2 YFSETQ. V lost 3 bases and J lost 1, with 10 bases in between. In DNA form, the CDR3 reads TGCGCCAGCAGCTCAGGGGAGCTCCAAGAGACCCAGTACTTC. It codes for CASSSGELQETQYF. Complete variable domain (other parts from reference TRBV5-1 and TRBJ2-5): KAGVTQTPRYLIKTRGQQVTLSCSPISGHRSVSWYQQTPGQGLQFLFEYFSETQRNKGNFPGRFSGRQFSNSRSEMNVSTLELGDSALYLCASSSGELQETQYFGPGTRLLVL.

The rearrangement uses TRBV9 and TRBJ2-1; TRBD2 agrees at 8 bases. V shed 3 bases and J 3 bases; nucleotides not matched to a gene: 11. The CDR3 sequence is 17 residues long. CDR1 and CDR2 (germline): SGDLS, YYNGEE. CDR3 coding DNA: TGTGCCAGCAGCGCAACCAACGCCGGGACTAGCTACAATGAGCAGTTCTTC. The encoded protein is CASSATNAGTSYNEQFF.

The V and J genes are TRBV3-1 (or the pseudogene TRBV3-2) and TRBJ1-4, with 7 bases that match TRBD1. V lost 5 bases to trimming and J lost 6 bases; unmatched junction nucleotides: 15. The germline CDR1 and CDR2 sequences are LGHDT and YNNKEL (reference sequence). This CDR3 has 17 amino acids. Here the CDR3 DNA reads TGTGCCAGCAGCTTCGGGACAGTCCCCCAACGTGATGAAAAACTGTTTTTT. Residues: CASSFGTVPQRDEKLFF.

The rearrangement uses TRBV5-8 and TRBJ1-5; 7 bases fit TRBD1. This CDR3 is built from 15 residues. Per germline, CDR1 SGHTS and CDR2 YDEGEE. Trimming removed 4 bases from V and 0 bases from J; junction bases left unmatched: 4. The CDR3 spells CASSKGQYSNQPQHF. In DNA form, the CDR3 reads TGTGCCAGCAGCAAGGGACAGTATAGCAATCAGCCCCAGCATTTT.

The J gene is TRBJ1-1, the V gene TRBV14, with D unclear. Trimming stripped 1 base from V and 4 bases from J, with 19 bases between. Germline CDR1 SGHDN, CDR2 FVKESK. The CDR3 sequence is 17 residues long. CDR3 loop: CASSQVIPGVWVTEAFF. The CDR3 coding sequence is TGTGCCAGCAGCCAAGTAATTCCCGGGGTGTGGGTCACTGAAGCTTTCTTT.

The V and J genes are TRBV7-3 and TRBJ2-3, with 10 nucleotides matching TRBD2. J lost 6 bases, V lost 1 base, and 7 bases had no gene match. This CDR3 is 16 amino acids long. CDR1 SGHTA and CDR2 FQGTGA come from the germline V gene. As DNA, the CDR3 is TGTGCCAGCAGCTTAAACAGCGGGGGGGAACAGGATACGCAGTATTTT. This gives the protein CASSLNSGGEQDTQYF. Variable domain in full (rest from reference TRBV7-3 and TRBJ2-3): GAGVSQTPSNKVTEKGKYVELRCDPISGHTALYWYRQSLGQGPEFLIYFQGTGAADDSGLPNDRFFAVRPEGSVSTLKIQRTERGDSAVYLCASSLNSGGEQDTQYFGPGTRLTVL.

The CDR3 sequence is CASNRELASYNEQFF. The CDR3 DNA is TGTGCCAGCAATCGGGAGCTAGCGTCCTACAATGAGCAGTTCTTC. The chain has TRBV5-5 and TRBJ2-1; perhaps TRBD2 as D (6 bases). The germline V gene has CDR1 SGHKS and CDR2 YYEKEE (reference sequence). V was shortened by 6 bases and J by 1 base, with 14 bases between the two germline ends. The CDR3 runs to 15 residues.

The chain carries TRBV7-3 and TRBJ2-3; a weak D match, TRBD1 (6 bases). The germline V gene has CDR1 SGHTA and CDR2 FQGTGA. This CDR3 region has 14 residues. V dropped 5 bases and J dropped 6 bases, with 15 bases sitting between them. DNA of the CDR3: TGTGCCAGCAGCACCACAGGGCTTGGGGATACGCAGTATTTT. This translates into CASSTTGLGDTQYF.

The gene calls are TRBV5-1 and TRBJ1-6; no definite D call. Germline lookup yields CDR1 SGHRS and CDR2 YFSETQ. The CDR3 runs 12 residues. The ends were cut back, 4 bases at V and 5 bases at J, with 4 bases in the middle. The DNA for the CDR3 is TGCGCCAGCAGCCCCGATAATTCACCCCTCCACTTT. Its protein is CASSPDNSPLHF.

The rearrangement uses TRBV21-1 and TRBJ2-3; whether TRBD2, the table's D call, matches the DNA was not checked. TRBV21-1 is recorded as a pseudogene. The CDR3 totals 14 residues. The CDR3, as DNA: TGTGCCAGCAGCACCCGGGAGAGAACAGATACGCAGTATTTT. Protein sequence: CASSTRERTDTQYF.

The chain joins TRBV6-5 to TRBJ1-2, with a tentative D call TRBD1 (6 bases). V was clipped by 0 bases and J by 7 bases, with 12 bases between them. CDR1 MNHEY and CDR2 SVGAGI come from the germline V gene. CDR3 size: 14 residues. CDR3 residues: CASSYSQGPLGYTF. The CDR3 bases are TGTGCCAGCAGTTACTCGCAGGGGCCTCTTGGCTACACCTTC.

The chain is built from TRBV7-2 and TRBJ2-2, with 8 bases lining up with TRBD2. This CDR3 has 15 residues. CDR1 SGHTA and CDR2 FQGNSA come from the germline V gene. The ends lost 2 bases at V and 4 bases at J; junction bases unmatched: 3. The CDR3, as DNA: TGTGCCAGCAGCTTACGCGGGGGGCGCACCGGGGAGCTGTTTTTT. It specifies CASSLRGGRTGELFF.

This chain uses TRBV6-5 with TRBJ1-3; unclear D gene. In germline, CDR1 is MNHEY, CDR2 SVGAGI. CDR3 length equals 12 residues. V dropped 4 bases and J dropped 9 bases, with 10 bases sitting between them. The CDR3 reads CASSFTPGTIYF. The CDR3, as DNA: TGTGCCAGCAGTTTCACCCCAGGCACCATATATTTT.

The CDR3 spells CASSVDGGVGQPQHF. CDR3 DNA: TGTGCCAGCAGCGTAGACGGAGGGGTCGGGCAGCCCCAGCATTTT. V usage is TRBV9 and J usage is TRBJ1-5; possibly TRBD1 for D (5 bases). Trimming pared 0 bases from V and 7 bases from J, leaving 14 bases between. Per germline, CDR1 SGDLS and CDR2 YYNGEE. The CDR3 has 15 amino acids. The whole variable domain, remainder taken from reference TRBV9 and TRBJ1-5, is DSGVTQTPKHLITATGQRVTLRCSPRSGDLSVYWYQQSLDQGLQFLIQYYNGEERAKGNILERFSAQQFPDLHSELNLSSLELGDSALYFCASSVDGGVGQPQHFGDGTRLSIL.

In its sample, this clone was seen once. The V call is TRBV6-1, the J call TRBJ2-2; TRBD2 aligns across 8 bases. The V gene's germline CDR1 is MNHNS and CDR2 SASEGT. Trimming cost V 3 bases and J 0 bases; bases outside gene matches: 3. CDR3 size: 16 residues. The CDR3 DNA reads TGTGCCAGCAGTGAGAGCGGGGGCGCGAACACCGGGGAGCTGTTTTTT. Residues: CASSESGGANTGELFF.

This chain uses TRBV27 with TRBJ2-1, with 10 bases aligning to TRBD2. This CDR3 region has 13 residues. V lost 8 bases to trimming and J lost 7 bases; unmatched junction nucleotides: 5. Germline V gives CDR1 MNHEY, CDR2 SMNVEV (reference sequence). Here the CDR3 reads CASQRGGGNEQFF. CDR3 in DNA: TGTGCCAGCCAGCGGGGGGGAGGGAATGAGCAGTTCTTC.

CDR3 sequence (DNA): TGTGCCAGCAGCTTGGGACAGGGCTTTTCGGCTTTCTTT. It translates to CASSLGQGFSAFF. The chain has TRBV5-6 and TRBJ1-1, with TRBD1 matching over 7 bases. V shed 0 bases, J shed 11 bases, and the junction held 7 bases outside the gene matches. CDR1 is SGHDT, CDR2 YYEEEE, per germline. The CDR3 covers 13 residues.

The J gene is TRBJ2-2, the V gene TRBV7-9; TRBD1 might be the D (7 bases). The length of the CDR3 is 17 residues. The germline V and J ends were trimmed by 10 bases and 0 bases, with 21 bases remaining between them. CDR1 and CDR2 (germline): SEHNR, FQNEAQ (reference sequence). The CDR3 sequence: CAIPGGGRSANTGELFF. Here the CDR3 DNA reads TGTGCCATCCCCGGAGGGGGCCGAAGCGCGAACACCGGGGAGCTGTTTTTT.

In the case of this clone: Other DNA sequences in this specimen translate into the identical CDR3. V is TRBV30 and J is TRBJ1-5; 8 nucleotides match TRBD1. V lost 2 bases to trimming and J lost 5 bases; unmatched junction nucleotides: 2. CDR3 length: 13 amino acids. The germline V gene has CDR1 GTSNPN and CDR2 SVGIG (reference sequence). As DNA, the CDR3 is TGTGCCTGGAGTCCACAGGGGGATCAGCCCCAGCATTTT. Amino acid sequence: CAWSPQGDQPQHF.